The 5 T cell receptor beta chains given below trace back to one sample, sequenced in a study of blood T cell repertoires in COVID-19. Generated by immunoSEQ multiplex PCR, the TCRdb table keeps only in-frame clones and is missing some. The sample gives 250,000 to 300,000 clones, about 85% of which show up once; about 4% is in the top ten. The source material was peripheral blood. The source is a man between 18 and 29 years old with active or convalescent COVID-19.

The chain uses TRBV11-3 and TRBJ2-1; 8 bases map to TRBD2. Unmatched junction bases numbered 3, after V lost 1 base and J lost 7 bases. The V gene's germline CDR1 is SGHNT and CDR2 YENEEA. There are 14 residues in the CDR3. The CDR3 region has the DNA TGTGCCAGCAGCTTAGCGGGAGGGGTAAATGAGCAGTTCTTC. As protein: CASSLAGGVNEQFF.

CDR3 sequence reads: CASSLTENTEAFF. CDR3 coding DNA: TGTGCCAGCAGCTTGACAGAAAACACTGAAGCTTTCTTT. V and J are TRBV7-3 and TRBJ1-1, with D perhaps TRBD1 (5 bases). This CDR3 contains 13 residues. Trimming removed 3 bases from V and 2 bases from J, with 7 bases in between. Germline CDR1 and CDR2: SGHTA and FQGTGA. The whole variable domain, remainder taken from reference TRBV7-3 and TRBJ1-1, is GAGVSQTPSNKVTEKGKYVELRCDPISGHTALYWYRQSLGQGPEFLIYFQGTGAADDSGLPNDRFFAVRPEGSVSTLKIQRTERGDSAVYLCASSLTENTEAFFGQGTRLTVV.

The rearrangement joins TRBV10-3 to TRBJ1-2, with D perhaps matching TRBD1 (5 bases). CDR3 length: 14 residues. Between the trimmed V and J ends, which lost 4 bases and 4 bases, there was a span of 13 bases. Germline assignment: CDR1 ENHRY and CDR2 SYGVKD. CDR3 in amino acids: CAISAGDFLYGYTF. CDR3 nucleotides: TGTGCCATCAGTGCGGGGGACTTCCTCTATGGCTACACCTTC.

The chain carries TRBV10-3 and TRBJ2-5, with 13 bases lining up with TRBD2. From germline, CDR1 is ENHRY and CDR2 SYGVKD. J was trimmed by 5 bases and V by 2 bases; bases with no gene match: 14. This CDR3 is 19 amino acids long. The CDR3: CAISEKIRRTSGSGETQYF. CDR3 nucleotide sequence: TGTGCCATCAGTGAGAAAATCAGGAGGACTAGCGGGAGTGGGGAGACCCAGTACTTC.

This clone was picked up a small number of times. V and J are TRBV10-1 and TRBJ2-7; D unclear. Between the trimmed V and J ends, which lost 11 bases and 6 bases, there was a span of 8 bases. Germline CDR1 and CDR2: WNHNN and SYGVQD (reference sequence). This CDR3 is built from 9 residues. The CDR3 DNA sequence: TGCGCCGAGGCTGCCGAGCAGTACTTC. Protein: CAEAAEQYF.